This T cell receptor beta chain appears in the sequencing data of a study of shared clonotypes between healthy human individuals. Study observations and caveats: For sorted subsets, rarefaction showed incomplete sequencing despite large depth. A generally larger estimated richness was seen in naive subsets than in memory subsets. The study found roughly 5% of naive CD4 clonotypes shared across a few donors.

V dropped 2 bases and J dropped 5 bases, with 28 bases sitting between them. Germline V lookup: CDR1 WSHSY, CDR2 SAAADI. The CDR3 sequence is 19 residues long. Profiling relied on immunoSEQ multiplex PCR, and the TCRdb table lists in-frame clones only, not all of them. This table holds about 2.4 million clones, more than 90% found once. For this clone: Its antigen is unknown.

J is TRBJ2-7 and V is TRBV10-2; the D gene could be TRBD1 or TRBD2 (5 bases each). The clonotype originates from a man between 18 and 29 years old in good health. Material: naive CD4+ T cells sorted from blood. Subset indicated: CD45RA+ positively selected. CDR3 DNA sequence: TGCGCCAGCAGTGAGAACTCCGGGGCATCCTCCGCTTGGAAGAACGAGCAGTACTTC. It translates to CASSENSGASSAWKNEQYF.